Shown below are 22 T cell receptor beta chains from a single sample sequenced in a study of blood T cell repertoires in COVID-19. Measured with immunoSEQ multiplex PCR; TCRdb has only the in-frame clones, and not every one. The table shows about 260,000 clones, with approximately 86% occurring only once. Sequencing was performed on peripheral blood. Receptors originate from a man aged 25 to 40 with active or convalescent COVID-19.

The gene calls are TRBV18 and TRBJ2-1, with 9 bases matching TRBD1. The CDR3 runs 16 residues. Germline V lookup: CDR1 KGHSH, CDR2 LQKENI. Trimming removed 3 bases from V and 6 bases from J; junction bases left unmatched: 9. Here the CDR3 reads CASSPPRQGGRNEQFF. The CDR3 DNA follows: TGTGCCAGCTCACCCCCCAGACAGGGGGGTCGCAATGAGCAGTTCTTC.

The V gene is TRBV5-1, the J gene TRBJ1-1; a weak D match, TRBD1 (6 bases). V was cut by 4 bases and J by 5 bases, with 18 bases left in between. Germline CDR1 reads SGHRS; CDR2 reads YFSETQ. The CDR3 extends over 15 amino acids. CDR3 amino acids: CASSAGAALGTEAFF. CDR3 in DNA: TGCGCCAGCAGCGCGGGGGCGGCTTTGGGAACTGAAGCTTTCTTT.

This clone occurred once. CDR3 residues: CASSRHRGQGANEQFF. CDR3 nucleotides: TGTGCCAGCAGCCGACACCGGGGACAGGGAGCGAATGAGCAGTTCTTC. The V and J genes are TRBV6-2 or TRBV6-3 and TRBJ2-1, with 9 bases aligning to TRBD1. The ends lost 6 bases at V and 7 bases at J; junction bases unmatched: 13. Looked up from germline, CDR1 is MNHEY and CDR2 is SVGEGT. The CDR3 extends over 16 amino acids.

The chain joins TRBV6-2 or TRBV6-3 to TRBJ2-1; 12 positions agree with TRBD2. Germline trimming cut 5 bases from V and 1 base from J; bases unmatched to any gene: 3. This CDR3 spans 16 amino acids. Germline V gene lookup returns CDR1 MNHEY and CDR2 SVGEGT. For the CDR3, the DNA is TGTGCCAGCAGTGGGGGGACTAGCGGGTCCTACAATGAGCAGTTCTTC. Protein sequence: CASSGGTSGSYNEQFF.

V gene TRBV5-1 combines with J gene TRBJ1-4; 11 nucleotides align to TRBD1. The trim removed 4 bases at V and 7 bases at J, leaving 6 bases unmatched. CDR3 length: 15 amino acids. Per germline, CDR1 SGHRS and CDR2 YFSETQ. This chain's CDR3 is CASSLGQGVGEKLFF. DNA for the CDR3: TGCGCCAGCAGCCTGGGACAGGGGGTTGGTGAAAAACTGTTTTTT.

The genes are TRBV13 and TRBJ2-1; D is perhaps TRBD1 (6 bases). The CDR3 runs 18 residues. V lost 1 base and J lost 2, with 18 bases in between. CDR1 is PRHDT, CDR2 FYEKMQ, per germline (reference sequence). The CDR3 region is CASSLASFRDKAYNEQFF. The CDR3 nucleotides read TGTGCCAGCAGCTTAGCCTCCTTCCGGGACAAAGCCTACAATGAGCAGTTCTTC.

The V and J genes are TRBV7-8 and TRBJ2-2, with TRBD2 identical over 10 bases. Germline CDR1 reads SGHVS; CDR2 reads FQNEAQ. The CDR3 extends over 16 amino acids. V shed 2 bases and J 3 bases; nucleotides not matched to a gene: 3. CDR3 region: CASSLSSGGYTGELFF. In nucleotides, the CDR3 is TGTGCCAGCAGCTTAAGTAGCGGGGGGTACACCGGGGAGCTGTTTTTT.

The chain joins TRBV11-3 to TRBJ1-1; D is possibly TRBD1 (5 bases). The V end lost 1 base, the J end lost 7 bases, and 10 bases lay between the germline ends. The CDR3 spans 13 residues. CDR1 and CDR2 from the germline V gene are SGHNT and YENEEA. The CDR3 DNA follows: TGTGCCAGCAGCTTAGGGGGCAGAGATGAAGCTTTCTTT. It codes for CASSLGGRDEAFF.

This chain joins TRBV7-6 and TRBJ1-5; D remains ambiguous. Germline V gives CDR1 SGHVS, CDR2 FNYEAQ. There are 17 residues in the CDR3. The V and J ends lost 4 bases and 0 bases respectively, with 16 bases between them. CDR3 region: CASSSPVWADSNQPQHF. The CDR3 DNA is TGTGCCAGCAGCTCCCCGGTGTGGGCCGATAGCAATCAGCCCCAGCATTTT. Filled out from reference TRBV7-6 and TRBJ1-5, the complete variable domain reads GAGVSQSPRYKVTKRGQDVALRCDPISGHVSLYWYRQALGQGPEFLTYFNYEAQQDKSGLPNDRFSAERPEGSISTLTIQRTEQRDSAMYRCASSSPVWADSNQPQHFGDGTRLSIL.

This chain joins TRBV2 and TRBJ1-5, with D perhaps matching TRBD1 (6 bases). Trimming stripped 7 bases from V and 4 bases from J, with 20 bases between. CDR1 is SNHLY, CDR2 FYNNEI, per germline. This CDR3 region has 16 residues. In DNA, the CDR3 is TGTGCCAGCACCCCCCGCGAACAGGGCTTTAATCAGCCCCAGCATTTT. As protein: CASTPREQGFNQPQHF.

The chain carries TRBV3-1 (or the pseudogene TRBV3-2) and TRBJ1-1; D is perhaps TRBD1 (5 bases). CDR3 length equals 13 residues. V was cut by 5 bases and J by 3 bases, with 10 bases left in between. Germline V CDR1 and CDR2: LGHDT, YNNKEL (reference sequence). The CDR3 protein is CASSSQGYTEAFF. The DNA for the CDR3 is TGTGCCAGCAGCAGTCAGGGTTACACTGAAGCTTTCTTT.

CDR3 coding DNA: TGTGCCAGTAGTATTTCAGCACGCGGATTTGGAAACACCATATATTTT. Its translation: CASSISARGFGNTIYF. The genes are TRBV19 and TRBJ1-3, with D unclear. V was shortened by 3 bases and J by 3 bases, with 15 bases between the two germline ends. The CDR3 length is 16 residues. Germline-derived CDR1 and CDR2 are LNHDA and SQIVND (reference sequence).

The chain is built from TRBV5-1 and TRBJ2-5, with TRBD2 matching 7 bases. The CDR3 sequence is 13 residues long. V dropped 7 bases and J dropped 5; count of bases not matched to a gene: 8. CDR1 is SGHRS and CDR2 is YFSETQ in the germline V gene. CDR3 protein: CASRNLGGETQYF. CDR3 nucleotides: TGCGCCAGCCGTAATCTCGGGGGGGAGACCCAGTACTTC.

This chain connects TRBV6-4 to TRBJ1-5; D gene unclear. In germline, CDR1 is MRHNA, CDR2 SNTAGT. CDR3 length equals 13 residues. V was pared by 3 bases and J by 4 bases, with 7 bases between. Here the CDR3 reads CASSEQINQPQHF. As DNA, the CDR3 is TGTGCCAGCAGTGAGCAGATAAATCAGCCCCAGCATTTT.

This chain connects TRBV27 to TRBJ1-2; no firm D call. The CDR3 extends over 13 amino acids. Germline V gene sequence: CDR1 MNHEY, CDR2 SMNVEV (reference sequence). V was shortened by 2 bases and J by 4 bases, with 8 bases between the two germline ends. CDR3 sequence: CASSLNAGYGYTF. DNA of the CDR3: TGTGCCAGCAGTTTAAACGCAGGCTATGGCTACACCTTC.

The sample holds a few counts of this clone. V gene TRBV15 combines with J gene TRBJ2-7; perhaps TRBD1 as D (6 bases). The CDR3 spans 14 residues. The germline V and J ends were trimmed by 0 bases and 6 bases, with 12 bases remaining between them. Germline V lookup: CDR1 LNHNV, CDR2 YYDKDF (reference sequence). The CDR3 DNA reads as TGTGCCACCAGCAGAGATCTTGCAGGGGCCGAGCAGTACTTC. Protein sequence: CATSRDLAGAEQYF.

The chain uses TRBV6-5 and TRBJ2-7; possible D gene TRBD2, 5 bases. Trimming shortened V by 6 bases and J by 2 bases, and 17 bases separated the two germline ends. This CDR3 spans 15 amino acids. CDR1 and CDR2 (germline): MNHEY, SVGAGI. The CDR3 loop is CASSQPGLVTYEQYF. DNA for the CDR3: TGTGCCAGCAGCCAACCCGGACTGGTAACCTACGAGCAGTACTTC.

The sample holds a few counts of this clone. The same CDR3 arises from other DNA sequences in this sample as well. The genes are TRBV6-5 and TRBJ1-2; 7 bases line up with TRBD1. The V gene's germline CDR1 is MNHEY and CDR2 SVGAGI. The CDR3 spans 13 residues. Trimming removed 5 bases from V and 2 bases from J; junction bases left unmatched: 2. The CDR3: CASSRDSNYGYTF. The DNA for the CDR3 is TGTGCCAGCAGTCGGGACAGCAACTATGGCTACACCTTC.

The genes are TRBV11-2 and TRBJ1-6; D call uncertain. There are 12 residues in the CDR3. Germline V lookup: CDR1 SGHAT, CDR2 FQNNGV. Trimming pared 5 bases from V and 7 bases from J, leaving 6 bases between. Here the CDR3 reads CASSPVNSPLHF. The CDR3 DNA follows: TGTGCCAGCAGCCCCGTAAATTCACCCCTCCACTTT.

This sequence joins TRBV5-1 and TRBJ2-7; D possibly corresponds to TRBD2 (6 bases). V lost 0 bases and J 4 bases, leaving 11 bases between the germline ends. The CDR3 sequence is 14 residues long. Germline V gene lookup returns CDR1 SGHRS and CDR2 YFSETQ. CDR3 in amino acids: CASSLARGTYEQYF. The CDR3 DNA is TGCGCCAGCAGCTTGGCGCGGGGAACTTACGAGCAGTACTTC.

The V and J genes are TRBV7-3 and TRBJ1-1, with 8 bases lining up with TRBD1. Germline CDR1 and CDR2: SGHTA and FQGTGA. V gave up 3 bases and J gave up 1 base; unmatched junction bases: 1. CDR3 length: 14 residues. Here the CDR3 DNA reads TGTGCCAGCAGCTTGACAGGGGCGAACACTGAAGCTTTCTTT. Its translation: CASSLTGANTEAFF.

CDR3 residues: CASRGTLATNTEAFF. The CDR3 DNA follows: TGTGCCAGCAGGGGGACATTGGCGACTAACACTGAAGCTTTCTTT. The chain employs TRBV2 and TRBJ1-1, with D possibly TRBD1 on 6 matching bases. V was cut by 6 bases and J by 2 bases, with 16 bases left in between. The germline V gene encodes CDR1 SNHLY and CDR2 FYNNEI. The CDR3 sequence is 15 residues long.